These 28 T cell receptor beta chains were sequenced from one sample in a study of low-dose radiotherapy and immunotherapy resistance in tumors. Sample time point: before trial treatment. First-strand cDNA used TRAV- and TRBV-specific primers, covering alpha and beta chains. Using a constant-region primer together with a V-primer adapter, TCRs were subjected to around 22 PCR cycles of amplification. TCRdb called the reads again in MiXCR, with one record for every CDR3 protein. The table lists tens of thousands of distinct CDR3 sequences, around 32% of them singletons. The starting material was PBMCs, obtained before treatment. These receptors all stem from a female donor with ovarian cancer.

This clonotype was counted many times. V gene TRBV19 combines with J gene TRBJ2-4, with D perhaps assigned TRBD1 or TRBD2 (6 bases each). This CDR3 spans 15 amino acids. CDR1 and CDR2 (germline): LNHDA, SQIVND (reference sequence). Trimming removed 7 bases from V and 5 bases from J, with 18 bases in between. The CDR3 nucleotides are TGTGCCAGTACCAACCTACGGGGGCCCGAAAACATTCAGTACTTC. Translation: CASTNLRGPENIQYF.

This clonotype was seen more than once but under ten times. The chain employs TRBV2 and TRBJ2-7, with 7 bases lining up with TRBD1. Trimming took 7 bases from V and 1 from J; bases not matched to a gene: 7. The CDR3 totals 14 residues. Germline CDR1 SNHLY, CDR2 FYNNEI. CDR3 residues: CASTEDRFSYEQYF. The CDR3 bases are TGTGCCAGCACAGAGGACAGGTTTTCCTACGAGCAGTACTTC. The complete variable domain, with remaining parts taken from reference TRBV2 and TRBJ2-7, reads EPEVTQTPSHQVTQMGQEVILRCVPISNHLYFYWYRQILGQKVEFLVSFYNNEISEKSEIFDDQFSVERPDGSNFTLKIRSTKLEDSAMYFCASTEDRFSYEQYFGPGTRLTVT.

In regard to this clonotype: A read error is likely here: a far larger clone is one base away. This rearrangement joins TRBV29-1 to TRBJ2-7, with 8 bases fitting TRBD1. This CDR3 is 14 amino acids long. Germline values: CDR1 SQVTM, CDR2 ANQGSEA. V was clipped by 5 bases and J by 7 bases; unmatched bases: 13. In DNA form, the CDR3 reads TGCAGCGTTAGACGACAGGGGTGGATCGATGAGCAGTACTTC. This gives the protein CSVRRQGWIDEQYF.

This clonotype showed up many times. V gene TRBV30 combines with J gene TRBJ1-1; no clear D. The CDR3 is 14 residues long. Trimming shortened V by 4 bases and J by 8 bases, and 20 bases separated the two germline ends. CDR1 and CDR2 from the germline V gene are GTSNPN and SVGIG (reference sequence). CDR3 DNA sequence: TGTGCCTGGACCGCCGGAGGGCTAACACTCGAAGCTTTCTTT. Translated, it gives CAWTAGGLTLEAFF.

The table lists this clonotype with many counts. V gene TRBV5-1 combines with J gene TRBJ2-1; TRBD2 matches at 13 bases. The germline CDR1 and CDR2 sequences are SGHRS and YFSETQ. The ends lost 4 bases at V and 7 bases at J; junction bases unmatched: 5. The CDR3 has 15 amino acids. This CDR3 is CASSRELAGGNEQFF. CDR3 nucleotides: TGCGCCAGCAGCCGCGAACTAGCGGGGGGGAATGAGCAGTTCTTC.

This chain joins TRBV5-6 and TRBJ1-6; D possibly corresponds to TRBD1 (6 bases). The germline V gene encodes CDR1 SGHDT and CDR2 YYEEEE. Trimming stripped 0 bases from V and 8 bases from J, with 6 bases between. The CDR3 totals 13 residues. The CDR3 here is CASSLGQDSPLHF. In DNA form, the CDR3 reads TGTGCCAGCAGCTTGGGACAGGATTCACCCCTCCACTTT.

This clonotype showed up many times. V gene TRBV11-2 combines with J gene TRBJ1-2; D unclear. Deletions cut 5 bases from V and 7 bases from J, with 11 bases between. Germline CDR1 and CDR2: SGHAT and FQNNGV. The CDR3 covers 12 residues. The CDR3 spells CASSPGRSGYTF. CDR3 DNA: TGTGCCAGCAGCCCTGGACGGTCTGGCTACACCTTC.

In its sample, this clonotype was seen many times. V usage is TRBV3-1 and J usage is TRBJ2-1; no clear D gene. Trimming removed 1 base at V and 4 bases at J, with 8 bases between. This CDR3 has 14 residues. CDR1 is LGHDT and CDR2 is YNNKEL in the germline V gene (reference sequence). The CDR3 loop reads CASSQGSSYNEQFF. The DNA for the CDR3 is TGTGCCAGCAGCCAAGGATCGAGTTACAATGAGCAGTTCTTC.

This clonotype came up many times. The chain combines TRBV28 with TRBJ2-3; TRBD2 matches 8 bases. CDR1 and CDR2 (germline): MDHEN, SYDVKM. This CDR3 has 19 residues. The junction had 21 bases not matched to a gene; V was cut back by 5 bases and J by 5 bases. CDR3 DNA sequence: TGTGCCAGCAGTCCATGGGGGCCGGGACTAGTGGGGGGGGAAGATACGCAGTATTTT. This translates into CASSPWGPGLVGGEDTQYF.

This clonotype appeared once. A far larger clone differs by one base, so this is likely a read error. The chain recombines TRBV6-7 with TRBJ2-7; D might be TRBD2 (5 bases). TRBV6-7 is treated as an ORF (open reading frame) with a function not yet certain. This CDR3 has 14 residues. The CDR3 loop reads CAGRIPGNSYEQYF. The CDR3 region has the DNA TGTGCCGGCAGAATCCCGGGGAACTCCTACGAGCAGTACTTC.

This chain joins TRBV2 and TRBJ2-5; a possible D gene is TRBD2 (6 bases). Germline loops: CDR1 SNHLY, CDR2 FYNNEI. V lost 7 bases to trimming and J lost 13 bases, with 19 bases between them. CDR3 length: 12 residues. The CDR3, as DNA: TGTGCCAGCACCCGTCAGGAGTTAGCGGCGTACTTC. Translation: CASTRQELAAYF. Filled out from reference TRBV2 and TRBJ2-5, the complete variable domain reads EPEVTQTPSHQVTQMGQEVILRCVPISNHLYFYWYRQILGQKVEFLVSFYNNEISEKSEIFDDQFSVERPDGSNFTLKIRSTKLEDSAMYFCASTRQELAAYFGPGTRLLVL.

The sample holds many counts of this clonotype. The chain joins TRBV15 to TRBJ1-2, with 7 bases identical to TRBD1. The CDR3 runs to 18 residues. V dropped 3 bases and J dropped 4; count of bases not matched to a gene: 17. Looked up from germline, CDR1 is LNHNV and CDR2 is YYDKDF (reference sequence). This chain's CDR3 is CATSREHENRGSGYGYTF. CDR3 sequence (DNA): TGTGCCACCAGCAGGGAGCATGAAAACAGGGGAAGCGGCTATGGCTACACCTTC.

This sequence joins TRBV10-3 and TRBJ1-4, with D perhaps TRBD1 (5 bases). Germline V CDR1 and CDR2: ENHRY, SYGVKD. Trimming took 10 bases from V and 5 from J, leaving 11 bases between them. The CDR3 sequence is 12 residues long. This CDR3 is CATTDNNEKLFF. The CDR3 DNA reads TGTGCCACCACGGACAACAATGAAAAACTGTTTTTT.

This chain connects TRBV20-1 to TRBJ2-1; D gene uncertain. CDR1 and CDR2 from the germline V gene are DFQATT and SNEGSKA (reference sequence). The CDR3 totals 14 residues. Trimming took off 6 bases at V and 4 bases at J, with 16 bases between the two ends. CDR3 in amino acids: CSATEARRYNEQFF. The CDR3 DNA is TGCAGTGCAACCGAAGCTCGACGGTACAATGAGCAGTTCTTC.

This clonotype was observed a single time. The V call is TRBV5-6, the J call TRBJ1-5; possibly TRBD1 for D (6 bases). The CDR3 is 16 amino acids. V gave up 3 bases and J gave up 1 base, with 14 bases separating them. The germline V gene has CDR1 SGHDT and CDR2 YYEEEE. CDR3 residues: CASSSGRTASNQPQHF. CDR3 DNA sequence: TGTGCCAGCAGCTCTGGTCGGACAGCGAGCAATCAGCCCCAGCATTTT. Supplemented by reference TRBV5-6 and TRBJ1-5, the full variable domain reads DAGVTQSPTHLIKTRGQQVTLRCSPKSGHDTVSWYQQALGQGPQFIFQYYEEEERQRGNFPDRFSGHQFPNYSSELNVNALLLGDSALYLCASSSGRTASNQPQHFGDGTRLSIL.

This clonotype has ten or more counts. The genes are TRBV2 and TRBJ1-1; no reliable D call. V lost 4 bases and J lost 0, with 6 bases in between. CDR3 length equals 13 residues. CDR1 and CDR2 (germline): SNHLY, FYNNEI. The chain's CDR3 is CASSVGMNTEAFF. CDR3 nucleotide sequence: TGTGCCAGCAGTGTTGGCATGAACACTGAAGCTTTCTTT.

V gene TRBV7-2 combines with J gene TRBJ1-5, with 8 bases that match TRBD1. The V gene end was trimmed by 1 base and the J gene end by 4 bases; junction bases not matched to a gene: 9. The germline V gene has CDR1 SGHTA and CDR2 FQGNSA. CDR3 size: 17 residues. Here the CDR3 reads CASSLEHRGVGNQPQHF. The CDR3 coding sequence is TGTGCCAGCAGCTTAGAACACAGGGGGGTAGGGAATCAGCCCCAGCATTTT.

This chain links TRBV18 with TRBJ2-7, with TRBD1 matching 7 bases. The V gene end was trimmed by 2 bases and the J gene end by 3 bases; junction bases not matched to a gene: 7. The CDR3 has 15 amino acids. The germline V gene has CDR1 KGHSH and CDR2 LQKENI. The CDR3 bases are TGTGCCAGCTCACCAGAGGACAGGACATACTACGAGCAGTACTTC. Its translation is CASSPEDRTYYEQYF.

This clonotype showed up many times. The J gene is TRBJ2-1, the V gene TRBV5-1; D unclear. Germline lookup yields CDR1 SGHRS and CDR2 YFSETQ. CDR3 size: 12 residues. V gave up 5 bases and J gave up 9 bases, with 12 bases separating them. The DNA for the CDR3 is TGCGCCAGCAGTCCCAGTTTCGGTGAGCAGTTCTTC. It specifies CASSPSFGEQFF.

This clonotype came up many times. One junction end disagrees with the germline gene, perhaps due to a read error. The rearrangement links TRBV5-1 to TRBJ2-3; the match to TRBD2 covers 15 bases. This CDR3 comprises 19 residues. Germline loops: CDR1 SGHRS, CDR2 YFSETQ. CDR3 DNA sequence: TGTGCCAGCAGCTTTTCGGGGACTAGCGGGAGGATACGCACAGATACGCAGTATTTT. Encoded protein: CASSFSGTSGRIRTDTQYF.

At least ten counts were recorded for this clonotype. J is TRBJ2-1 and V is TRBV5-1; 10 nucleotides line up with TRBD2. The V gene end was trimmed by 1 base and the J gene end by 5 bases; junction bases not matched to a gene: 6. The length of the CDR3 is 16 residues. Germline V gene lookup returns CDR1 SGHRS and CDR2 YFSETQ. The CDR3 DNA reads TGCGCCAGCAGCTTGACCGGGACTAGCGTAAACAATGAGCAGTTCTTC. Its protein is CASSLTGTSVNNEQFF.

The sample holds many counts of this clonotype. The rearrangement uses TRBV3-1 and TRBJ1-2; no reliable D call. The CDR3 is made up of 14 amino acids. Trimming pared 2 bases from V and 5 bases from J, leaving 12 bases between. Germline values: CDR1 LGHDT, CDR2 YNNKEL (reference sequence). CDR3: CASSQTLVPYGYTF. The CDR3, as DNA: TGTGCCAGCAGCCAAACACTGGTTCCTTATGGCTACACCTTC.

The chain joins TRBV19 to TRBJ1-2; the D is unclear. The CDR3 length is 13 residues. Germline CDR1 reads LNHDA; CDR2 reads SQIVND (reference sequence). With 3 bases removed from V and 4 bases from J, the gap between germline ends came to 9 bases. The CDR3 loop reads CASSIGWAYGYTF. The DNA of the CDR3 is TGTGCCAGTAGTATTGGCTGGGCCTATGGCTACACCTTC.

In this sample, this clonotype turned up a few times. A far larger clone is only one base removed, so a read error is likely. The rearrangement links TRBV28 to TRBJ2-1; tentative D call: TRBD2 (5 bases). Trimming stripped 6 bases from V and 10 bases from J, with 31 bases between. From germline, CDR1 is MDHEN and CDR2 SYDVKM. CDR3 length: 18 residues. CDR3 DNA sequence: TGTGCCAGCAGCCGCGGGCAGCCGGGCTTAGGAAGCTCCTACGAGCAGTTCTTC. Residues: CASSRGQPGLGSSYEQFF.

This clonotype has only a few counts. V gene TRBV6-2 or TRBV6-3 combines with J gene TRBJ2-1, with D tentatively TRBD2 (5 bases). The germline V gene encodes CDR1 MNHEY and CDR2 SVGEGT. Between the trimmed V and J ends, which lost 7 bases and 1 base, there was a span of 11 bases. The length of the CDR3 is 14 residues. The CDR3 spells CASNLGGSYNEQFF. Written as DNA, the CDR3 is TGTGCCAGCAATCTTGGCGGGTCCTACAATGAGCAGTTCTTC.

The rearrangement links TRBV9 to TRBJ2-2; D assignment may be TRBD1 or TRBD2 (5 bases each). This CDR3 comprises 14 residues. CDR1 and CDR2 from the germline V gene are SGDLS and YYNGEE. V dropped 3 bases and J dropped 5 bases, with 11 bases sitting between them. The CDR3 reads CASSGGPMTGELFF. The CDR3 DNA is TGTGCCAGCAGCGGGGGACCGATGACCGGGGAGCTGTTTTTT. The complete variable domain, with remaining parts taken from reference TRBV9 and TRBJ2-2, reads DSGVTQTPKHLITATGQRVTLRCSPRSGDLSVYWYQQSLDQGLQFLIQYYNGEERAKGNILERFSAQQFPDLHSELNLSSLELGDSALYFCASSGGPMTGELFFGEGSRLTVL.

The table lists this clonotype with a few counts. The J gene is TRBJ2-7, the V gene TRBV4-2; 11 nucleotides agree with TRBD2. CDR1 and CDR2 (germline): LGHNA, YNFKEQ. The trim removed 3 bases at V and 0 bases at J, leaving 13 bases unmatched. The CDR3 sequence is 19 residues long. CDR3 sequence: CASSQETSGNGGPSYEQYF. As DNA, the CDR3 is TGTGCCAGCAGCCAGGAGACTAGCGGGAATGGGGGACCCTCCTACGAGCAGTACTTC.

Concerning this clonotype itself: A far more abundant clone sits one base away, making this likely a read error. J is TRBJ2-1 and V is TRBV28, with D possibly being TRBD1 (5 bases). The CDR3 length is 13 residues. CDR1 and CDR2 from the germline V gene are MDHEN and SYDVKM. With 10 bases removed from V and 13 bases from J, the gap between germline ends came to 23 bases. CDR3 in amino acids: CAITGVAKNIQFF. In DNA, the CDR3 is TGTGCCATCACAGGAGTAGCCAAAAACATTCAGTTCTTC.